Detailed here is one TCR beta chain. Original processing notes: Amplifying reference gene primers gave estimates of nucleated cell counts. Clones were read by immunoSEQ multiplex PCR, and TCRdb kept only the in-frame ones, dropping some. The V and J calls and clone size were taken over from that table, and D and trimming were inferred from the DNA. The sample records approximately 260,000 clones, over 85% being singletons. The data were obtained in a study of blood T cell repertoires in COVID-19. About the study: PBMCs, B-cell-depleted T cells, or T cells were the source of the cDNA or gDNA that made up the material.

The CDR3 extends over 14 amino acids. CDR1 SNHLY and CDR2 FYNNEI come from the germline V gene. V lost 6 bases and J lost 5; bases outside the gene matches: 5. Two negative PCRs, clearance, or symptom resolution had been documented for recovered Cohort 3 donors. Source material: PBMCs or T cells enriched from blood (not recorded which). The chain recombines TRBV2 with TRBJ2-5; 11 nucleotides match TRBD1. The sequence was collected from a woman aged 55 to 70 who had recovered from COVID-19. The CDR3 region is CASSGQGAGETQYF. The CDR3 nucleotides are TGTGCCAGCAGCGGACAGGGGGCGGGGGAGACCCAGTACTTC.